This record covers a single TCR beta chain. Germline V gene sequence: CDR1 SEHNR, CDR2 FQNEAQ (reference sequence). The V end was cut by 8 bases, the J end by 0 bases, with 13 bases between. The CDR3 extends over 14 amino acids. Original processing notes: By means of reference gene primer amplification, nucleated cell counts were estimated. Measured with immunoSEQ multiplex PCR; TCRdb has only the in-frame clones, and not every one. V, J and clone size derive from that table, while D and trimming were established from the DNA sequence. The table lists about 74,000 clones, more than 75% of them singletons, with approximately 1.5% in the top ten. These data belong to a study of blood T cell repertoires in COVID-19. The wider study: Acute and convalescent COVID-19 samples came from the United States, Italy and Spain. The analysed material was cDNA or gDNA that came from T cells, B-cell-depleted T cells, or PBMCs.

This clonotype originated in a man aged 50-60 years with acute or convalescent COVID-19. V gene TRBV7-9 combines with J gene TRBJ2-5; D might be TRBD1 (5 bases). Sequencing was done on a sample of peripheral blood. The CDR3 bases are TGTGCCAGCGAACCCATCAGGGACCAAGAGACCCAGTACTTC. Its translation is CASEPIRDQETQYF. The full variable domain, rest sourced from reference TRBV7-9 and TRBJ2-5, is DTGVSQNPRHKITKRGQNVTFRCDPISEHNRLYWYRQTLGQGPEFLTYFQNEAQLEKSRLLSDRFSAERPKGSFSTLEIQRTEQGDSAMYLCASEPIRDQETQYFGPGTRLLVL.